This T cell receptor beta chain came from a study of CD8+ T cells in alopecia areata. Across the whole study: At a dose of 5 to 10 mg twice daily, oral tofacitinib was given to treated patients. Overall study results and limits: The study found tofacitinib significantly decreased scalp clonality and expanded CD8+ clones among the top 100. Sequencing of scalp tissue also captures the resident alphabeta T cells of normal skin.

Worth noting for this clone: The antigen is unknown.

The treatment denotes: oral pan-JAK inhibitor, 5-10 mg twice daily. Lesional scalp punch biopsies and peripheral blood came from alopecia areata patients. Following RNA extraction, reverse transcription yielded cDNA that acted as the sequencing template. TCRdb keeps only in-frame clones here, not all; method: immunoSEQ multiplex PCR. The repertoire consists of 90,000 to 100,000 clones, with around 60% occurring once and the leading ten covering about a sixth. This sample comprised CD8+ T cells sorted from blood, obtained at week 4, from a patient treated with tofacitinib. This TCR was recovered from a human donor with alopecia areata.

CDR3 sequence: CSVEDRKTGELFF. The CDR3 DNA reads TGCAGCGTTGAAGATCGAAAAACCGGGGAGCTGTTTTTT. The chain is built from TRBV29-1 and TRBJ2-2; D gene unclear. Trimming pared 0 bases from V and 5 bases from J, leaving 7 bases between. CDR1 is SQVTM and CDR2 is ANQGSEA in the germline V gene. CDR3 length: 13 residues.